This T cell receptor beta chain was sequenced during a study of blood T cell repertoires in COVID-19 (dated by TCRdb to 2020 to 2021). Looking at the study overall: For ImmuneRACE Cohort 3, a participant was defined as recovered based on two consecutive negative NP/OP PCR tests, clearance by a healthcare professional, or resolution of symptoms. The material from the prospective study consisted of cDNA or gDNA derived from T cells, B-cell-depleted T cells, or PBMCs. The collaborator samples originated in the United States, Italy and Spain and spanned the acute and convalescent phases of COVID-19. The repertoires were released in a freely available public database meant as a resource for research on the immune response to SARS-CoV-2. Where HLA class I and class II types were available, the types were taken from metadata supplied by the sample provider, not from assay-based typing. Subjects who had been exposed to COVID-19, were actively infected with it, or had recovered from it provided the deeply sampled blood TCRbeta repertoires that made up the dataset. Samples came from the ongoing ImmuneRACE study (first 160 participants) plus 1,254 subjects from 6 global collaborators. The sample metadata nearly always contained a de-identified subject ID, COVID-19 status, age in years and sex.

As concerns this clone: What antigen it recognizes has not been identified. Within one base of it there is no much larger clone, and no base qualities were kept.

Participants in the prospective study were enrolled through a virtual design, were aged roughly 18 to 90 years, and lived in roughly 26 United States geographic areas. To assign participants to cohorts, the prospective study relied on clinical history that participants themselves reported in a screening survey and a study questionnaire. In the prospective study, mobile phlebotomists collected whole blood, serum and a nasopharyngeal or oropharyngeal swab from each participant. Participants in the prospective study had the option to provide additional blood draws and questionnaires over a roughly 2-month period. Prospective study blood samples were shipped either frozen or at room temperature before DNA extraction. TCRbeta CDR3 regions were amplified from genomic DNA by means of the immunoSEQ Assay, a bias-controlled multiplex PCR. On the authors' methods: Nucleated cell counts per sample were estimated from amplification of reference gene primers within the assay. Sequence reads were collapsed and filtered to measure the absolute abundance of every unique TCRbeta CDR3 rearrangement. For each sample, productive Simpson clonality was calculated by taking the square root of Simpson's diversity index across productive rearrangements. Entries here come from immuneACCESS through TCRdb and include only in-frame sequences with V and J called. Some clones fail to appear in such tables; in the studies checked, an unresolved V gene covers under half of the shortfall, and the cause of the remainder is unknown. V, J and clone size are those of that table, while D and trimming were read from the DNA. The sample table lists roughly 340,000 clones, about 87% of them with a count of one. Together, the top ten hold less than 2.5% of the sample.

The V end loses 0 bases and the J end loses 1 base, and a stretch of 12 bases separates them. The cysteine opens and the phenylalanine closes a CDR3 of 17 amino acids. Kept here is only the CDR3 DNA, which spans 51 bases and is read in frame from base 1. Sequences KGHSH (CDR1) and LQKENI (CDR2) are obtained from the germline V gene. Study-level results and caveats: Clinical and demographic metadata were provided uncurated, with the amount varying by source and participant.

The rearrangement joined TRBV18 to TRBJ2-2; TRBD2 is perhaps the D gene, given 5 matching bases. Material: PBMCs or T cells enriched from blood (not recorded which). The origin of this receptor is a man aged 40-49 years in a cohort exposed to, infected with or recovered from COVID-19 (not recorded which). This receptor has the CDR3 CASSPPVIGLNTGELFF. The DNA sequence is TGTGCCAGCTCACCACCGGTAATAGGACTGAACACCGGGGAGCTGTTTTTT.